The T cell receptor beta chain under discussion was sequenced for a study of cytomegalovirus exposure and HLA in healthy donors. Whole-study findings and limits: A link between a missense DCLRE1C variant and TCR beta V- and J-gene trimming emerged from a later analysis. Beyond CMV serostatus, there was no information to go on about immune exposure. A later analysis by the authors found several of the most significant clusters apparently linked to common viral pathogens. Earlier analysis found most TCR beta V segments productive about 90% or about 30% of the time.

The study ran its PCR with 60 Vbeta and 13 Jbeta primers. Produced via immunoSEQ multiplex PCR; TCRdb's table is partial and in-frame only. The sample has over 85,000 clones; around 68% are singletons. Comment on this clone: Its specificity is not known.

The sequenced material came from PBMCs. The sequence was collected from a female donor in good health and CMV-seronegative.

The CDR3 sequence is CASNQGSGNYEQYF. CDR3 coding DNA: TGTGCCAGCAATCAGGGTAGCGGGAACTACGAGCAGTACTTC. The genes are TRBV7-2 and TRBJ2-7; TRBD2 aligns across 8 bases. With V trimmed by 7 bases and J by 3 bases, 8 bases remained unmatched. Germline V gives CDR1 SGHTA, CDR2 FQGNSA. The CDR3 totals 14 residues.